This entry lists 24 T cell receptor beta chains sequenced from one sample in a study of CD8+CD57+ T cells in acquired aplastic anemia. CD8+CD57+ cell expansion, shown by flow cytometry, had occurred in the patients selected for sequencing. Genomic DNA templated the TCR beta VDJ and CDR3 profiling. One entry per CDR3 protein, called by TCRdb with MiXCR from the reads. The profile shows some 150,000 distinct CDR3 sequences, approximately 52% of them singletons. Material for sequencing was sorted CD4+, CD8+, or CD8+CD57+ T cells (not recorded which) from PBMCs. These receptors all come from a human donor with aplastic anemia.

This chain's CDR3 is CASSLWAGEQETQYF. The CDR3 DNA is TGTGCCAGCAGTTTATGGGCAGGGGAGCAAGAGACCCAGTACTTC. V usage is TRBV27 and J usage is TRBJ2-5; D is perhaps TRBD1 (6 bases). V dropped 1 base and J dropped 2 bases, with 11 bases sitting between them. The CDR3 contains 15 residues. Germline loops: CDR1 MNHEY, CDR2 SMNVEV (reference sequence).

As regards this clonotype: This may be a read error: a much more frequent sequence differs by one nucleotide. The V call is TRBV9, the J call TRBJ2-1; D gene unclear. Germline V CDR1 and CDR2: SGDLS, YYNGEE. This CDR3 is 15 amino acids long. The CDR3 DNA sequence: TGTGCCAGCAGCGTAGACCTGAGCTCCTACAGTGAGCAGTTCTTC. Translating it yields CASSVDLSSYSEQFF.

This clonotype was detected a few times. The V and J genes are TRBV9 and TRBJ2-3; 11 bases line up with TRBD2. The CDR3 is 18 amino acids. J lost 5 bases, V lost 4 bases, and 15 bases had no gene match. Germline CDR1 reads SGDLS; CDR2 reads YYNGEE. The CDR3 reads CASSPLAGGASTGDTQYF. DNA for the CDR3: TGTGCCAGCAGCCCCCTAGCGGGAGGCGCATCCACGGGAGATACGCAGTATTTT.

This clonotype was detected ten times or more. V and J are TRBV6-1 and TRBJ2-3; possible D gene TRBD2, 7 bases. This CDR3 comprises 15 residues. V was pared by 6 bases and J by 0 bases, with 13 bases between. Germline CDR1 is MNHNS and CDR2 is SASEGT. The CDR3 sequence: CASRRRGGSTDTQYF. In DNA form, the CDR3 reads TGTGCCAGCAGGAGAAGGGGGGGCAGCACAGATACGCAGTATTTT.

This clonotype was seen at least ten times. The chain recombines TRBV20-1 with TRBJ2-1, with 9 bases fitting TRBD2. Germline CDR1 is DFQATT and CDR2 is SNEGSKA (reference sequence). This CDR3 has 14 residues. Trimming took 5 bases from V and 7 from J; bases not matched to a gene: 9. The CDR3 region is CSALAGGPGNEQFF. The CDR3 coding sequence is TGCAGTGCTCTCGCGGGGGGGCCTGGGAATGAGCAGTTCTTC.

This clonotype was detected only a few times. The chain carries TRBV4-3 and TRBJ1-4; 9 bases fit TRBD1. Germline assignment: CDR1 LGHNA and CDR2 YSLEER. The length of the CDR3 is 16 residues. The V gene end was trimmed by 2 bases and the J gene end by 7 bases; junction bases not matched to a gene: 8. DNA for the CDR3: TGCGCCAGCAGCCAAACCCACAGGGGGCGAGGTGAAAAACTGTTTTTT. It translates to CASSQTHRGRGEKLFF.

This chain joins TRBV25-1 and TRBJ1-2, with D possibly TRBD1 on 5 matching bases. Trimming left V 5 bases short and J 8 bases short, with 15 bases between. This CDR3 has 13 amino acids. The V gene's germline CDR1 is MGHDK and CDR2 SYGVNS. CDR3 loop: CASSRDSTEGYTF. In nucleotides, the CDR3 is TGTGCCAGCAGTCGTGACAGCACGGAGGGCTACACCTTC.

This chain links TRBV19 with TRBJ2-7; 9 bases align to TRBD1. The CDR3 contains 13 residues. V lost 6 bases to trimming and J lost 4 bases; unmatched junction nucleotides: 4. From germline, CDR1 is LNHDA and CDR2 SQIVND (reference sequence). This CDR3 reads CASSRDREYEQYF. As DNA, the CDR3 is TGTGCCAGTAGCCGGGACAGGGAATACGAGCAGTACTTC. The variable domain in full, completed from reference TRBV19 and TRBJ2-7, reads DGGITQSPKYLFRKEGQNVTLSCEQNLNHDAMYWYRQDPGQGLRLIYYSQIVNDFQKGDIAEGYSVSREKKESFPLTVTSAQKNPTAFYLCASSRDREYEQYFGPGTRLTVT.

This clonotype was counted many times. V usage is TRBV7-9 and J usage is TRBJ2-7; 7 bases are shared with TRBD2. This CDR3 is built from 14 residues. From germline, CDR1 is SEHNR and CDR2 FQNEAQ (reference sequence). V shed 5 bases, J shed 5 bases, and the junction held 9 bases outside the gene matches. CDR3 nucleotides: TGTGCCAGCAGCCAAGCGGGGAGTGGCCACGAGCAGTACTTC. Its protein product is CASSQAGSGHEQYF. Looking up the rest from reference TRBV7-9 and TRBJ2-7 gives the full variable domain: DTGVSQNPRHKITKRGQNVTFRCDPISEHNRLYWYRQTLGQGPEFLTYFQNEAQLEKSRLLSDRFSAERPKGSFSTLEIQRTEQGDSAMYLCASSQAGSGHEQYFGPGTRLTVT.

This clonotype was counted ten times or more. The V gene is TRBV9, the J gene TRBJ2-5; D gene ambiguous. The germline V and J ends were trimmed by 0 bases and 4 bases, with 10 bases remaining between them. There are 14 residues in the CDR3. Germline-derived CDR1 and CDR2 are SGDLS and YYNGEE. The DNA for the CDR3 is TGTGCCAGCAGCGTAGACCACGAACGAGAGACCCAGTACTTC. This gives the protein CASSVDHERETQYF.

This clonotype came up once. CDR3 bases: TGTGCCAGCAGCCCGTCGGTGGACAGCTTAGACTATGGCTACACCTTC. This codes for CASSPSVDSLDYGYTF. The chain couples TRBV11-1 to TRBJ1-2; D perhaps matches TRBD1 (6 bases). Germline CDR1 reads SGHAT; CDR2 reads FQDESV (reference sequence). The V gene lost 5 bases and the J gene lost 3 bases, with 19 bases spanning the gap. The CDR3 runs to 16 residues. Using reference TRBV11-1 and TRBJ1-2 for the parts outside the CDR3, the full variable domain is EAEVAQSPRYKITEKSQAVAFWCDPISGHATLYWYRQILGQGPELLVQFQDESVVDDSQLPKDRFSAERLKGVDSTLKIQPAELGDSAMYLCASSPSVDSLDYGYTFGSGTRLTVV.

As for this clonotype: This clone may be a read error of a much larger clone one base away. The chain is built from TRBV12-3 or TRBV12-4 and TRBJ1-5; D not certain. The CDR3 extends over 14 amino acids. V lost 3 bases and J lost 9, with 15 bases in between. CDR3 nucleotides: TGTGCCAGCAGTTTCGGCATGGTTACTTGGCCCCAGCATTTT. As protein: CASSFGMVTWPQHF.

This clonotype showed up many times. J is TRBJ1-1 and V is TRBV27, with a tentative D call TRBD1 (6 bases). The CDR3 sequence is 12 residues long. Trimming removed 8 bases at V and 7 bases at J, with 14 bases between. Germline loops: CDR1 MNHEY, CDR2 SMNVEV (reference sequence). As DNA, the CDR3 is TGTGCCAGCGCTACAGGGAGTCTTGAAGCTTTCTTT. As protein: CASATGSLEAFF.

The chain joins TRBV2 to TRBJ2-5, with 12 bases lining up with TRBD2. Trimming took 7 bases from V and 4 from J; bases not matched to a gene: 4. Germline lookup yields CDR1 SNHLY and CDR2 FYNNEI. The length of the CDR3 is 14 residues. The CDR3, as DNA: TGTGCCAGCAAGGAGACTAGCGGGGGAGAGACCCAGTACTTC. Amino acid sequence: CASKETSGGETQYF.

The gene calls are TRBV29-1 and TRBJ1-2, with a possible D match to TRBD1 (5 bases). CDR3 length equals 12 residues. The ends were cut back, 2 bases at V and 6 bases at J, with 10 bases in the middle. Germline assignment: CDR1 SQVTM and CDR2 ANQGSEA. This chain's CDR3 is CSVESRVDGYTF. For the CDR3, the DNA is TGCAGCGTTGAATCCAGGGTAGATGGCTACACCTTC.

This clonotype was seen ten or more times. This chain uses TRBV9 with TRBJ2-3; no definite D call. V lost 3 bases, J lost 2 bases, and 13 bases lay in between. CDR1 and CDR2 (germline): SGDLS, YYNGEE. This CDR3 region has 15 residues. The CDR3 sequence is CASSATQANTDTQYF. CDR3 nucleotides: TGTGCCAGCAGCGCCACTCAGGCTAACACAGATACGCAGTATTTT.

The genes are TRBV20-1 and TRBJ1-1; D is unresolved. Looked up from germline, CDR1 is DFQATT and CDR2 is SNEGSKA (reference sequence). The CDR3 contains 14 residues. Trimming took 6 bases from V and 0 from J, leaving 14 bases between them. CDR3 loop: CSAYLGRLNTEAFF. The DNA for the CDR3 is TGCAGTGCCTACCTCGGACGGCTGAACACTGAAGCTTTCTTT.

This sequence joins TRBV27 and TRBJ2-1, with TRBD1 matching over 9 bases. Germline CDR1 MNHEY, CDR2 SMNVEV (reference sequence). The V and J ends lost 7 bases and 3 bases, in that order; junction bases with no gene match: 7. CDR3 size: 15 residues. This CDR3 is CASKGTGPLYNEQFF. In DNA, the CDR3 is TGTGCCAGCAAGGGGACAGGGCCACTCTACAATGAGCAGTTCTTC.

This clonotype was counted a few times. CDR3 residues: CASSTETSYNSPLHF. The CDR3 nucleotides read TGCGCCAGCAGCACGGAGACTAGTTATAATTCACCCCTCCACTTT. The genes are TRBV5-1 and TRBJ1-6; D unresolved. This CDR3 spans 15 amino acids. Germline V gene data show CDR1 as SGHRS and CDR2 as YFSETQ. With 4 bases removed from V and 4 bases from J, the gap between germline ends came to 12 bases.

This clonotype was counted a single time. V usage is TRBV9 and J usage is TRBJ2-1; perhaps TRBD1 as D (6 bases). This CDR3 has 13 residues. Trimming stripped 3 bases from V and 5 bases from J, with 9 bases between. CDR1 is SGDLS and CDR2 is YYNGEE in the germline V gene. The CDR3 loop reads CASSAWTDNEQFF. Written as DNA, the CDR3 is TGTGCCAGCAGCGCTTGGACAGACAATGAGCAGTTCTTC.

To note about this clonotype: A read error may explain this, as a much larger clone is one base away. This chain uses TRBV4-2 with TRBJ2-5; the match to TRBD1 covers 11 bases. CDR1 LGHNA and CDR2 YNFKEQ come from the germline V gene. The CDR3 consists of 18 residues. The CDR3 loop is CASSQEGTGGARGWTRYF. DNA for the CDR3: TGTGCCAGCAGCCAAGAGGGGACAGGGGGTGCCCGGGGGTGGACCCGGTACTTC.

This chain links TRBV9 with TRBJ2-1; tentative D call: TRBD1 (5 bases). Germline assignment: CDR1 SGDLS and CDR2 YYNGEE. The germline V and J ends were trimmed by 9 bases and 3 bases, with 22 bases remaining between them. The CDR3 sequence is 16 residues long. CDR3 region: CAIGVVADRGYNEQFF. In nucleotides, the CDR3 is TGTGCCATCGGCGTAGTAGCAGATAGGGGCTACAATGAGCAGTTCTTC.

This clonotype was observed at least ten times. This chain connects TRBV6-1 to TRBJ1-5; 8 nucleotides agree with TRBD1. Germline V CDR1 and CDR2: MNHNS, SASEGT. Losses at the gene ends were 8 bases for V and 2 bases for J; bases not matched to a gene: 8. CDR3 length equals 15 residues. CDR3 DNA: TGTGCCAGCGCTCAGGGGGCCGGGGGCAATCAGCCCCAGCATTTT. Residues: CASAQGAGGNQPQHF.

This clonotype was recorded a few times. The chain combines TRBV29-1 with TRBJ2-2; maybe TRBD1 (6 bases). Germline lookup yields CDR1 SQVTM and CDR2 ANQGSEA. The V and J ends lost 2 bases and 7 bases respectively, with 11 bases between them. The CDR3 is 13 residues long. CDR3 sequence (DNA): TGCAGCGTTGAAAAAGGGGGTGTCGGGGAGCTGTTTTTT. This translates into CSVEKGGVGELFF.